This T cell receptor beta chain was profiled in a study of blood T cells in healthy people across ages. Study-wide findings and caveats: There were more naive CD4+ cells and higher diversity in long-lived donors than in aged donors.

A J-beta primer mix and a sample-barcoded 5' primer were used in a second PCR of about 6 to 12 cycles. TCRdb ran MiXCR on the 5' RACE reads and lists one entry per CDR3 protein. This sample has 780,000 or so distinct CDR3 sequences; just over 55% occur once, and the top ten carry more than 25%. Germline V gene lookup returns CDR1 MGHDK and CDR2 SYGVNS. This CDR3 has 16 residues. V gave up 2 bases and J gave up 3 bases, with 15 bases separating them. The donors, all healthy, were Caucasians living in Russia, aged about 6 to 90. Per sample, a minimum of 6.5 million PBMCs were isolated. To note about this clonotype: What it binds is unknown.

This rearrangement joins TRBV25-1 to TRBJ2-3; D possibly matches TRBD1 or TRBD2 (5 bases each). Sequencing was done on a sample of blood. The receptor was isolated from a man aged 35-49 years in good health. The chain's CDR3 is CASSEVEGRVTDTQYF. The CDR3 DNA follows: TGTGCCAGCAGTGAAGTTGAGGGCAGGGTGACAGATACGCAGTATTTT. Complete variable domain (other parts from reference TRBV25-1 and TRBJ2-3): EADIYQTPRYLVIGTGKKITLECSQTMGHDKMYWYQQDPGMELHLIHYSYGVNSTEKGDLSSESTVSRIRTEHFPLTLESARPSHTSQYLCASSEVEGRVTDTQYFGPGTRLTVL.